These T cell receptor beta chains were read from a single sample in a study of T cells in Graves' hyperthyroidism and ophthalmopathy. From the multiplex PCR reads, TCRdb called clonotypes with MiXCR, one entry per CDR3 protein. The sample records 250,000 to 300,000 distinct CDR3 sequences, about 16% being singletons. The sequenced sample was blood. The source of these receptors is a woman in her 50s with Graves' hyperthyroidism that later progressed to Graves' ophthalmopathy. Both conserved end residues are part of each CDR3. The order of the fields is CDR3 length, J gene, D gene, V gene, CDR3 protein. A D gene is named only where the DNA matches it firmly.

cdr3_length: 12; j_call: TRBJ2-4; d_call: NA; v_call: TRBV2; cdr3_aa: CASRPLENIQYF
cdr3_length: 12; j_call: TRBJ1-5; d_call: NA; v_call: TRBV12-3/TRBV12-4; cdr3_aa: CASNVWDQPQHF
cdr3_length: 13; j_call: TRBJ2-7; d_call: TRBD1; v_call: TRBV19; cdr3_aa: CASGRDRGYEQYF
cdr3_length: 12; j_call: TRBJ2-1; d_call: NA; v_call: TRBV20-1; cdr3_aa: CSAQGWANEQFF
cdr3_length: 13; j_call: TRBJ2-7; d_call: TRBD2; v_call: TRBV20-1; cdr3_aa: CRAQAGGPGEQYF
cdr3_length: 15; j_call: TRBJ2-2; d_call: NA; v_call: TRBV24-1; cdr3_aa: CATSTRQGSFGELFF
cdr3_length: 14; j_call: TRBJ2-7; d_call: NA; v_call: TRBV18; cdr3_aa: CASSLRAKGDEQYF
cdr3_length: 14; j_call: TRBJ2-1; d_call: TRBD1; v_call: TRBV9; cdr3_aa: CASSAQGQPNEQFF
cdr3_length: 13; j_call: TRBJ1-4; d_call: NA; v_call: TRBV20-1; cdr3_aa: CSAWEGTNEKLFF
cdr3_length: 17; j_call: TRBJ2-1; d_call: TRBD1; v_call: TRBV11-2; cdr3_aa: CASSLRTGGPLDNEQFF
cdr3_length: 16; j_call: TRBJ1-2; d_call: NA; v_call: TRBV4-1; cdr3_aa: CASSQDASRGSYGYTF
cdr3_length: 15; j_call: TRBJ1-2; d_call: TRBD1; v_call: TRBV4-1; cdr3_aa: CASSQEAARGPGYTF
cdr3_length: 17; j_call: TRBJ2-1; d_call: NA; v_call: TRBV2; cdr3_aa: CASSELPGTPSCNEQFF
cdr3_length: 14; j_call: TRBJ1-1; d_call: NA; v_call: TRBV19; cdr3_aa: CASRDYRVGTEAFF
cdr3_length: 13; j_call: TRBJ1-2; d_call: TRBD1; v_call: TRBV28; cdr3_aa: CASRKLQGSGYTF
cdr3_length: 16; j_call: TRBJ2-1; d_call: TRBD2; v_call: TRBV3-1; cdr3_aa: CASSHRTSGRANEQFF
cdr3_length: 15; j_call: TRBJ2-7; d_call: TRBD2; v_call: TRBV20-1; cdr3_aa: CSAKTPLAGDYEQYF
cdr3_length: 15; j_call: TRBJ2-7; d_call: NA; v_call: TRBV20-1; cdr3_aa: CSARDSREGDHEQYF
cdr3_length: 16; j_call: TRBJ1-4; d_call: NA; v_call: TRBV18; cdr3_aa: CASSPFSRDTGGKLFF
cdr3_length: 15; j_call: TRBJ1-6; d_call: NA; v_call: TRBV5-1; cdr3_aa: CASSQPGADGSPLHF
cdr3_length: 13; j_call: TRBJ2-1; d_call: NA; v_call: TRBV7-8; cdr3_aa: CASSWGSYNEQFF
cdr3_length: 13; j_call: TRBJ2-2; d_call: NA; v_call: TRBV18; cdr3_aa: CASSLDVTGELFF
cdr3_length: 14; j_call: TRBJ2-5; d_call: NA; v_call: TRBV5-1; cdr3_aa: CASSLEPNEETQYF
cdr3_length: 15; j_call: TRBJ1-1; d_call: NA; v_call: TRBV12-3/TRBV12-4; cdr3_aa: CASRPPGNMNTEAFF
cdr3_length: 13; j_call: TRBJ2-7; d_call: NA; v_call: TRBV15; cdr3_aa: CATRGGGLGEQYF
cdr3_length: 15; j_call: TRBJ2-3; d_call: TRBD2; v_call: TRBV6-2/TRBV6-3; cdr3_aa: CASSHLAGERGTQYF
cdr3_length: 14; j_call: TRBJ1-1; d_call: NA; v_call: TRBV28; cdr3_aa: CASSRSGGVTEAFF
cdr3_length: 12; j_call: TRBJ1-2; d_call: TRBD1; v_call: TRBV2; cdr3_aa: CASSRDRDGYTF
cdr3_length: 15; j_call: TRBJ2-2; d_call: TRBD2; v_call: TRBV5-4; cdr3_aa: CASRGGGLASGELFF
cdr3_length: 12; j_call: TRBJ2-7; d_call: NA; v_call: TRBV28; cdr3_aa: CASSFGGNEQYF
cdr3_length: 14; j_call: TRBJ2-7; d_call: TRBD1; v_call: TRBV9; cdr3_aa: CASSGRDRSYEQYF
cdr3_length: 12; j_call: TRBJ1-1; d_call: NA; v_call: TRBV6-1; cdr3_aa: CASSSGTPVAFF
cdr3_length: 17; j_call: TRBJ2-5; d_call: TRBD2; v_call: TRBV29-1; cdr3_aa: CSVEVGASGSIQETQYF
cdr3_length: 15; j_call: TRBJ2-7; d_call: NA; v_call: TRBV19; cdr3_aa: CASSFTGTRAYEQYF
cdr3_length: 12; j_call: TRBJ2-1; d_call: NA; v_call: TRBV7-2; cdr3_aa: CASSLVGSEQFF